This TCR beta chain was identified in a study of blood T cell repertoires in COVID-19. Study summary: Researchers got acute and convalescent COVID-19 samples from the United States, Italy and Spain. Nucleic acid was either cDNA or gDNA, and it came from T cells, B-cell-depleted T cells, or PBMCs.

As processed by the authors: Estimates of nucleated cell counts were drawn from the amplification of reference gene primers. Generated by immunoSEQ multiplex PCR, the TCRdb table keeps only in-frame clones and is missing some. D and trimming come from the DNA, and the V and J calls and clone size come from that table. The sample has a few hundred thousand clones; just under 90% are singletons. Seattle patients were enrolled while actively infected and followed longitudinally. This CDR3 comprises 13 residues. Germline V gene data show CDR1 as MGHRA and CDR2 as YSYEKL. V shed 2 bases and J shed 3 bases, with 6 bases lying between them. This clone was recorded only once.

The sequence was obtained from a woman aged 45-60 years with COVID-19, enrolled during active disease. The chain joins TRBV4-1 to TRBJ2-3; D gene ambiguous. The sequenced sample was peripheral blood. CDR3 DNA: TGCGCCAGCAGCCAACCTACTACAGATACGCAGTATTTT. It translates to CASSQPTTDTQYF.